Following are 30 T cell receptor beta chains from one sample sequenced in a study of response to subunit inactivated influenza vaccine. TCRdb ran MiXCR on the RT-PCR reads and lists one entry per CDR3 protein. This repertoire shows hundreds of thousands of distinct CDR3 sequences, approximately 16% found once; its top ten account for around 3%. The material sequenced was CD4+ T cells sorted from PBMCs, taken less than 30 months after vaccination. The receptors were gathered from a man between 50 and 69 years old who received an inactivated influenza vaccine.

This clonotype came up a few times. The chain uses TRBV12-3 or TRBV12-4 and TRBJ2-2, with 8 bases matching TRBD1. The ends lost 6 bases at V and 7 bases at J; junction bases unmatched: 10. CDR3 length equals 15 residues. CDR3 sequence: CASSPRTGTIGELFF. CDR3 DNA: TGTGCCAGCAGCCCACGGACAGGGACGATCGGGGAGCTGTTTTTT.

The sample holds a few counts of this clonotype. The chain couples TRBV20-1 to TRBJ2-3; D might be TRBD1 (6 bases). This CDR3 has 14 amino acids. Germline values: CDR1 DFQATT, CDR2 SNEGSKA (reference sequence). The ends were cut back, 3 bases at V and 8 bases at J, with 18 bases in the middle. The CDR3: CSASTKAPQGTQYF. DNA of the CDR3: TGCAGTGCTAGCACCAAAGCCCCACAGGGTACGCAGTATTTT.

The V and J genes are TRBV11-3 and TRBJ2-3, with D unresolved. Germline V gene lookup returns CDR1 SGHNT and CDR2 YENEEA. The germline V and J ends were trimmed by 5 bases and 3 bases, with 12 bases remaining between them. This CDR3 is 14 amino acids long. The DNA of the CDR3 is TGTGCCAGCAGCCCCTTCGAGACAACAGATACGCAGTATTTT. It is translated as CASSPFETTDTQYF. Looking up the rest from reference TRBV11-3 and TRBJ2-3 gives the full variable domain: EAGVVQSPRYKIIEKKQPVAFWCNPISGHNTLYWYLQNLGQGPELLIRYENEEAVDDSQLPKDRFSAERLKGVDSTLKIQPAELGDSAVYLCASSPFETTDTQYFGPGTRLTVL.

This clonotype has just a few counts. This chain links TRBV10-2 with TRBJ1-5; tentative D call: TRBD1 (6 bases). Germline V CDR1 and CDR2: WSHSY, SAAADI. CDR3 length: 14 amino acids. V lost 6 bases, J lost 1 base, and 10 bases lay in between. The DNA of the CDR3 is TGCGCCAGCAGAGGGGACACCAGCAATCAGCCCCAGCATTTT. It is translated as CASRGDTSNQPQHF.

CDR3 in DNA: TGTGCCAGCAGCCAACAGGGTAGGCAGTTCTTC. It codes for CASSQQGRQFF. V is TRBV7-9 and J is TRBJ2-1; D is perhaps TRBD1 (6 bases). Deletions cut 5 bases from V and 12 bases from J, with 11 bases between. The CDR3 is 11 residues long. Germline CDR1 and CDR2: SEHNR and FQNEAQ (reference sequence).

The CDR3 spells CASSPSQGGYEQYF. As DNA, the CDR3 is TGTGCCAGCTCACCTTCGCAGGGCGGCTACGAGCAGTACTTC. V gene TRBV18 combines with J gene TRBJ2-7; weak D call: TRBD1 (5 bases). Germline CDR1 is KGHSH and CDR2 is LQKENI. This CDR3 contains 14 residues. The V end was cut by 3 bases, the J end by 3 bases, with 12 bases between. Looking up the rest from reference TRBV18 and TRBJ2-7 gives the full variable domain: NAGVMQNPRHLVRRRGQEARLRCSPMKGHSHVYWYRQLPEEGLKFMVYLQKENIIDESGMPKERFSAEFPKEGPSILRIQQVVRGDSAAYFCASSPSQGGYEQYFGPGTRLTVT.

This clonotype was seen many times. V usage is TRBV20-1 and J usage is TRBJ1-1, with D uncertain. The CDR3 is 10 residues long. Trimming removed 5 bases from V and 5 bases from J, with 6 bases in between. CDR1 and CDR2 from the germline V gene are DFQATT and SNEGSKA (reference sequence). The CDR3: CSAATTEAFF. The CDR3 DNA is TGCAGTGCTGCTACTACTGAAGCTTTCTTT.

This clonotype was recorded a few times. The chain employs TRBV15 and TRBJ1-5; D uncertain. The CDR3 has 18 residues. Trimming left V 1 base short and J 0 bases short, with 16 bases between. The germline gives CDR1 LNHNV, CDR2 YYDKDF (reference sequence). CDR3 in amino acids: CATSRASLAEDSNQPQHF. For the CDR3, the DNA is TGTGCCACCAGCAGAGCAAGTCTGGCCGAAGATAGCAATCAGCCCCAGCATTTT.

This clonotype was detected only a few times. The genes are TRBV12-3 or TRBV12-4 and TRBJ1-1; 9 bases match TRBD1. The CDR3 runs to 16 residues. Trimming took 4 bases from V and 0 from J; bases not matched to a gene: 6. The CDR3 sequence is CASSSPGTGLNTEAFF. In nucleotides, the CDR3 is TGTGCCAGCAGTTCCCCCGGGACAGGGTTGAACACTGAAGCTTTCTTT.

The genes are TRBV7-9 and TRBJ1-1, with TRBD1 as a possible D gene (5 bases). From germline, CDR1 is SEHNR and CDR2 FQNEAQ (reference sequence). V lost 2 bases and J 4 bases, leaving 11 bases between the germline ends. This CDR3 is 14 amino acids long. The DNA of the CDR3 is TGTGCCAGCAGCTTATATTCCGGGGGCACTGAAGCTTTCTTT. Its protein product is CASSLYSGGTEAFF. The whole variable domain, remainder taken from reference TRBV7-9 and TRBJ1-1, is DTGVSQNPRHKITKRGQNVTFRCDPISEHNRLYWYRQTLGQGPEFLTYFQNEAQLEKSRLLSDRFSAERPKGSFSTLEIQRTEQGDSAMYLCASSLYSGGTEAFFGQGTRLTVV.

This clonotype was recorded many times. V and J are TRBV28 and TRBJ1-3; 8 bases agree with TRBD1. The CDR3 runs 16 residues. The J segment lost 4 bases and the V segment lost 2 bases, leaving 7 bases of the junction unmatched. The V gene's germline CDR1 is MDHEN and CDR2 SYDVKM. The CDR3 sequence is CASSLGQGLSGNTIYF. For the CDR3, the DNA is TGTGCCAGCAGTTTAGGACAGGGTCTATCAGGAAACACCATATATTTT. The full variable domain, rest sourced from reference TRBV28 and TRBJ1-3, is DVKVTQSSRYLVKRTGEKVFLECVQDMDHENMFWYRQDPGLGLRLIYFSYDVKMKEKGDIPEGYSVSREKKERFSLILESASTNQTSMYLCASSLGQGLSGNTIYFGEGSWLTVV.

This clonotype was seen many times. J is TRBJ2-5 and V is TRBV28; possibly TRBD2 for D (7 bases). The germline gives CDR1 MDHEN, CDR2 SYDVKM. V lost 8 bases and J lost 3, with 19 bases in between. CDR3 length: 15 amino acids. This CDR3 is CASGTTLAVKETQYF. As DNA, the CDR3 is TGTGCCAGCGGGACAACGCTAGCGGTAAAAGAGACCCAGTACTTC.

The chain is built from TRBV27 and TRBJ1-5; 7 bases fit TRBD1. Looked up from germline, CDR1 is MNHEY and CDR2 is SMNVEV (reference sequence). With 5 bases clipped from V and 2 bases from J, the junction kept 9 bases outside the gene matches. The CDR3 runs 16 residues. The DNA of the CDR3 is TGTGCCAGCAGTCCACAGGGGCCAGCGGGCAATCAGCCCCAGCATTTT. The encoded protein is CASSPQGPAGNQPQHF.

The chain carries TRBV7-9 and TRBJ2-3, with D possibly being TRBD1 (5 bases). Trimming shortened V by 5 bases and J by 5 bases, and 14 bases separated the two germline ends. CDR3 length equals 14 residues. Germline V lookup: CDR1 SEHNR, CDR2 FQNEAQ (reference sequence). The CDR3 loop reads CASSPGHGGDTQYF. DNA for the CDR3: TGTGCCAGCAGCCCCGGACATGGTGGAGATACGCAGTATTTT.

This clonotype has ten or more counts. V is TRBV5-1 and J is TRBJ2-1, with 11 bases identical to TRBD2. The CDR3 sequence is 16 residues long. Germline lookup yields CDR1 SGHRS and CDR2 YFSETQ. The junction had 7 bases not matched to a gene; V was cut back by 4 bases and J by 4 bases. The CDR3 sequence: CASSLEGLAVYNEQFF. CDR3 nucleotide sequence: TGCGCCAGCAGCCTAGAGGGACTAGCGGTGTACAATGAGCAGTTCTTC.

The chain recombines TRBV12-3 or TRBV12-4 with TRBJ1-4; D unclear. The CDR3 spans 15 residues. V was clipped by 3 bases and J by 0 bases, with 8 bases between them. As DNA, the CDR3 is TGTGCCAGCAGTTTTCAGGCCTCAACTAATGAAAAACTGTTTTTT. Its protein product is CASSFQASTNEKLFF.

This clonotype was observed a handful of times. The CDR3 here is CASSPRDGYTGELFF. In nucleotides, the CDR3 is TGTGCCAGCAGCCCCCGGGACGGTTACACCGGGGAGCTGTTTTTT. V gene TRBV5-6 combines with J gene TRBJ2-2; D may be TRBD1 or TRBD2 (5 bases each). Germline assignment: CDR1 SGHDT and CDR2 YYEEEE. The CDR3 sequence is 15 residues long. V lost 4 bases and J 3 bases, leaving 13 bases between the germline ends. Complete variable domain (other parts from reference TRBV5-6 and TRBJ2-2): DAGVTQSPTHLIKTRGQQVTLRCSPKSGHDTVSWYQQALGQGPQFIFQYYEEEERQRGNFPDRFSGHQFPNYSSELNVNALLLGDSALYLCASSPRDGYTGELFFGEGSRLTVL.

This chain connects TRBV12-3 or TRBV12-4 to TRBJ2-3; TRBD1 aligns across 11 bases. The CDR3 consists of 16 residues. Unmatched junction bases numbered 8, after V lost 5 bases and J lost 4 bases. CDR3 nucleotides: TGTGCCAGCAGTACCTCGGACAGGGGGCTTGCAGATACGCAGTATTTT. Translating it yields CASSTSDRGLADTQYF.

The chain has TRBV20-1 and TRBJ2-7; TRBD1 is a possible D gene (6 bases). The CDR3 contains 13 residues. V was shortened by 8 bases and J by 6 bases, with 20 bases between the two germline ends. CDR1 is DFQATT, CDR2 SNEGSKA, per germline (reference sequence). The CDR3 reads CSYRGGLAGEQYF. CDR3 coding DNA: TGCAGTTACAGAGGGGGTTTGGCCGGCGAGCAGTACTTC.

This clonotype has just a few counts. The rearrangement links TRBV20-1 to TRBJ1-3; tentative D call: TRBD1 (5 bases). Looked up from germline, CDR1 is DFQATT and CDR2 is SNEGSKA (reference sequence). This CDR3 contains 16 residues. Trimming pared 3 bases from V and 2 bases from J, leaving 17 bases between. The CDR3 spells CSARTSTGNPGNTIYF. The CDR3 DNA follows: TGCAGTGCTAGGACTTCTACAGGCAACCCTGGAAACACCATATATTTT.

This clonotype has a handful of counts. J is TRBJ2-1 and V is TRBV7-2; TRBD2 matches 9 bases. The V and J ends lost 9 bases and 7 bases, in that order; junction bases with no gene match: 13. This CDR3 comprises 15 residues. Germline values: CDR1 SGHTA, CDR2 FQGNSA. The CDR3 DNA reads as TGTGCCAGTTCAGTGGTTAGCGGGAGTCAGAATGAGCAGTTCTTC. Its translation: CASSVVSGSQNEQFF. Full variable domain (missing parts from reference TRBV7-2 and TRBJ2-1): GAGVSQSPSNKVTEKGKDVELRCDPISGHTALYWYRQSLGQGLEFLIYFQGNSAPDKSGLPSDRFSAERTGGSVSTLTIQRTQQEDSAVYLCASSVVSGSQNEQFFGPGTRLTVL.

The CDR3 here is CASSLRGPMSDTQYF. The DNA of the CDR3 is TGTGCCAGCAGTTTACGGGGTCCGATGTCGGATACGCAGTATTTT. J is TRBJ2-3 and V is TRBV27; tentative D call: TRBD2 (5 bases). Trimming stripped 2 bases from V and 6 bases from J, with 15 bases between. CDR3 size: 15 residues. Germline-derived CDR1 and CDR2 are MNHEY and SMNVEV (reference sequence).

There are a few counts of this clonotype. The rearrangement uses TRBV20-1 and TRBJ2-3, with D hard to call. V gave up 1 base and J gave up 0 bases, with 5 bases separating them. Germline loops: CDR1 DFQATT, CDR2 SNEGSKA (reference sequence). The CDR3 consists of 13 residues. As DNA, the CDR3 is TGCAGTGCTAGAGTTGGGAGCACAGATACGCAGTATTTT. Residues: CSARVGSTDTQYF.

This chain's CDR3 is CSASDEGTAGKTQYF. CDR3 DNA: TGCAGTGCTAGTGATGAAGGGACAGCGGGGAAGACCCAGTACTTC. V and J are TRBV20-1 and TRBJ2-5, with D possibly called TRBD1 or TRBD2 (7 bases each). V gave up 3 bases and J gave up 6 bases, with 20 bases separating them. The CDR3 is 15 residues long. Looked up from germline, CDR1 is DFQATT and CDR2 is SNEGSKA (reference sequence).

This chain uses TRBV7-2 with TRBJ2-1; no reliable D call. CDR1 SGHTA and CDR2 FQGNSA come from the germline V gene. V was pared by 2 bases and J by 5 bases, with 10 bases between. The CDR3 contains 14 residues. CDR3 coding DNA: TGTGCCAGCAGCTTAACGGTCATAGACAATGAGCAGTTCTTC. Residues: CASSLTVIDNEQFF.

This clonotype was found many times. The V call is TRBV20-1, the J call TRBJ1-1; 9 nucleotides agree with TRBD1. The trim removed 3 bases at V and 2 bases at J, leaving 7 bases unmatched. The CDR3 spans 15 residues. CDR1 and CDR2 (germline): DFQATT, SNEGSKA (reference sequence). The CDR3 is CSARDRGRLNTEAFF. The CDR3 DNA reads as TGCAGTGCTAGGGACAGGGGACGATTAAACACTGAAGCTTTCTTT.

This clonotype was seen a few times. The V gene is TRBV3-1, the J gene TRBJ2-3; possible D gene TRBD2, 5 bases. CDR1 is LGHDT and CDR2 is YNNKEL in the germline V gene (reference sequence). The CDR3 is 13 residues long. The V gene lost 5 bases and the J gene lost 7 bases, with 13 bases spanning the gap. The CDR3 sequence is CASSSSTSNTQYF. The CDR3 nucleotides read TGTGCCAGCAGCTCCTCCACTAGTAATACGCAGTATTTT.

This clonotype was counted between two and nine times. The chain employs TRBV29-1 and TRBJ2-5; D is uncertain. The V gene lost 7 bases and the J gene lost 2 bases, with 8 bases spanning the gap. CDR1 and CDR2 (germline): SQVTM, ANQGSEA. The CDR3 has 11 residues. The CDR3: CSANLQETQYF. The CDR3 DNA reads TGCAGCGCCAACCTGCAAGAGACCCAGTACTTC.

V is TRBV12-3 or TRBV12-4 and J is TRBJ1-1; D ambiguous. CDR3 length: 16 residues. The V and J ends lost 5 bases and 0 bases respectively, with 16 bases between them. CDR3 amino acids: CASSPARVGLNTEAFF. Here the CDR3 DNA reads TGTGCCAGCAGTCCCGCCCGGGTGGGATTGAACACTGAAGCTTTCTTT.

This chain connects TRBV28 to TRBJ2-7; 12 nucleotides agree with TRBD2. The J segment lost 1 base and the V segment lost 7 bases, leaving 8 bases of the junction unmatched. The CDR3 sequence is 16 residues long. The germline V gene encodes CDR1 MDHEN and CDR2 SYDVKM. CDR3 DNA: TGTGCCAGCACTGGGCAGCTAGCGGGAGGGTCCTACGAGCAGTACTTC. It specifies CASTGQLAGGSYEQYF.